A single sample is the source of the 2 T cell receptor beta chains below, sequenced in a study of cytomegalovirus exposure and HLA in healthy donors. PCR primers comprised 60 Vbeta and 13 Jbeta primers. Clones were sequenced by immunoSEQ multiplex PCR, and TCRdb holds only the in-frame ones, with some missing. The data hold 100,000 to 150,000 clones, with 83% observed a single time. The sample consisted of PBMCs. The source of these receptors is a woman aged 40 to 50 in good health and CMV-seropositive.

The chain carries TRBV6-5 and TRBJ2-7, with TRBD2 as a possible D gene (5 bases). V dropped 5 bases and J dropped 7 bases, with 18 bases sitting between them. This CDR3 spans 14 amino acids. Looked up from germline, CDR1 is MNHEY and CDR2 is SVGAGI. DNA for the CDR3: TGTGCCAGCAGTGAAGTAGCGACCATGGGGGAGCAGTACTTC. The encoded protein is CASSEVATMGEQYF.

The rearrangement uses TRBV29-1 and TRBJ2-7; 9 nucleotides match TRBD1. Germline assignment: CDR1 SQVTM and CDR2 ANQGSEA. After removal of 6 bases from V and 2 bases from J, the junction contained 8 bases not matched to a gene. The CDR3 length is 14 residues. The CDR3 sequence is CSVGDRALTYEQYF. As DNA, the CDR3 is TGCAGCGTGGGGGACAGGGCCCTTACCTACGAGCAGTACTTC.